This T cell receptor (beta chain) was sequenced in a study of T cell responses to AZD1222 COVID-19 vaccine. Study-wide results and limits: Reportedly, nearly half of unique spike TCRs recognized epitopes outside B.1.351/B.1.1.7 mutations. There were mostly white British donors and more females than males, and clonal diversity was possibly underestimated. Spike-specific TCR breadth and depth grew following two AZD1222 doses.

V lost 5 bases, J lost 4 bases, and 4 bases lay in between. The CDR3 is made up of 11 amino acids. Per germline, CDR1 KGHSH and CDR2 LQKENI. Doses given second, at about 4 or about 12 weeks, were pooled. Regarding this clone: The antigen is not known.

The assay was immunoSEQ multiplex PCR, and TCRdb's table has in-frame clones only and misses some. The sample holds over 110,000 clones, 90% seen once. The specimen comprised peripheral blood, sampled 28 days after the second AZD1222 dose. The V gene is TRBV18, the J gene TRBJ2-3; D is unresolved. The TCR comes from an adult who received the AZD1222 COVID-19 vaccine. CDR3 DNA: TGTGCCAGCTCAATGCCAGATACGCAGTATTTT. This codes for CASSMPDTQYF.